The 19 T cell receptor beta chains in this list originate from one sample, sequenced in a study of early T cells in non-severe SARS-CoV-2 infection. TCRdb fed the 5' RACE reads into MiXCR, producing one record per CDR3 protein. In the table there are 66,000 or so distinct CDR3 sequences, roughly 13% of which are singletons. The sample taken for sequencing was whole blood. Receptor source: an adult who was a healthcare worker with PCR-confirmed SARS-CoV-2 infection or an uninfected control (not recorded which).

This clonotype was observed a handful of times. This chain links TRBV6-1 with TRBJ2-1; unclear D gene. The V end lost 6 bases, the J end lost 4 bases, and 16 bases lay between the germline ends. This CDR3 is built from 15 residues. CDR1 MNHNS and CDR2 SASEGT come from the germline V gene. The CDR3 nucleotides are TGTGCCAGCAGCGACGGAGCCGGAGATTACAATGAGCAGTTCTTC. Amino acids: CASSDGAGDYNEQFF.

This clonotype came up a few times. The chain employs TRBV18 and TRBJ1-3; D is possibly TRBD1 (6 bases). The CDR3 spans 16 residues. The V and J ends lost 3 bases and 4 bases respectively, with 16 bases between them. Germline V CDR1 and CDR2: KGHSH, LQKENI. CDR3 loop: CASSPNYTGPGNTIYF. Written as DNA, the CDR3 is TGTGCCAGCTCACCGAATTACACAGGGCCCGGAAACACCATATATTTT.

This clonotype has more than one count but fewer than ten. V gene TRBV20-1 combines with J gene TRBJ1-5, with D hard to call. The germline V and J ends were trimmed by 3 bases and 1 base, with 10 bases remaining between them. The CDR3 has 14 residues. CDR1 is DFQATT and CDR2 is SNEGSKA in the germline V gene (reference sequence). The CDR3 sequence: CSASGPGSNQPQHF. The CDR3, as DNA: TGCAGTGCTAGTGGTCCGGGAAGCAATCAGCCCCAGCATTTT.

This clonotype has more than one count but fewer than ten. The chain uses TRBV3-1 and TRBJ2-7; possibly TRBD1 for D (6 bases). Germline-derived CDR1 and CDR2 are LGHDT and YNNKEL (reference sequence). The CDR3 totals 15 residues. Trimming shortened V by 3 bases and J by 6 bases, and 18 bases separated the two germline ends. The CDR3 protein is CASSHAGQYGSEQYF. The DNA for the CDR3 is TGTGCCAGCAGCCATGCCGGACAGTATGGAAGCGAGCAGTACTTC.

This clonotype was counted many times. The V gene is TRBV7-9, the J gene TRBJ2-7; no clear D gene. Per germline, CDR1 SEHNR and CDR2 FQNEAQ (reference sequence). This CDR3 is 13 amino acids long. Deletions cut 3 bases from V and 3 bases from J, with 9 bases between. The CDR3 nucleotides are TGTGCCAGCAGCTTGAGTGGCGACTACGAGCAGTACTTC. This codes for CASSLSGDYEQYF.

The J gene is TRBJ1-2, the V gene TRBV9; a weak D match, TRBD1 (6 bases). Germline CDR1 SGDLS, CDR2 YYNGEE. The CDR3 spans 15 residues. V dropped 0 bases and J dropped 3 bases, with 12 bases sitting between them. CDR3 region: CASSVDPQGDYGYTF. The CDR3 DNA reads as TGTGCCAGCAGCGTAGACCCACAGGGTGACTATGGCTACACCTTC.

This clonotype came up many times. The rearrangement joins TRBV28 to TRBJ2-2; TRBD2 matches at 10 bases. The CDR3 sequence is 14 residues long. V lost 2 bases, J lost 8 bases, and 2 bases stayed unmatched. Per germline, CDR1 MDHEN and CDR2 SYDVKM. The CDR3 loop is CASSLLAGAGELFF. CDR3 in DNA: TGTGCCAGCAGTTTACTAGCGGGAGCTGGGGAGCTGTTTTTT.

The chain carries TRBV7-9 and TRBJ1-1, with unresolved D. The CDR3 is made up of 15 amino acids. Trimming left V 5 bases short and J 0 bases short, with 13 bases between. The germline V gene encodes CDR1 SEHNR and CDR2 FQNEAQ (reference sequence). CDR3 protein: CASSPPRGLNTEAFF. The CDR3 nucleotides read TGTGCCAGCAGCCCCCCACGTGGGCTGAACACTGAAGCTTTCTTT.

This clonotype was recorded many times. The rearrangement joins TRBV5-6 to TRBJ2-5; D may be TRBD1 (6 bases). The V end lost 4 bases, the J end lost 2 bases, and 15 bases lay between the germline ends. In germline, CDR1 is SGHDT, CDR2 YYEEEE. The CDR3 contains 15 residues. CDR3 nucleotides: TGTGCCAGCAGCCCTATCGGACAGACACAAGAGACCCAGTACTTC. Its protein product is CASSPIGQTQETQYF.

This clonotype was found a few times. V is TRBV28 and J is TRBJ2-7, with D possibly being TRBD2 (6 bases). The CDR3 runs to 12 residues. V lost 4 bases and J lost 3, with 7 bases in between. Germline CDR1 reads MDHEN; CDR2 reads SYDVKM. CDR3 DNA sequence: TGTGCCAGCAGTTACGGGGGCTACGAGCAGTACTTC. As protein: CASSYGGYEQYF. The full variable domain, in which reference TRBV28 and TRBJ2-7 provide the parts outside the CDR3, is DVKVTQSSRYLVKRTGEKVFLECVQDMDHENMFWYRQDPGLGLRLIYFSYDVKMKEKGDIPEGYSVSREKKERFSLILESASTNQTSMYLCASSYGGYEQYFGPGTRLTVT.

This rearrangement joins TRBV29-1 to TRBJ2-1; D might be TRBD1 (6 bases). This CDR3 contains 14 residues. From germline, CDR1 is SQVTM and CDR2 ANQGSEA. The germline V and J ends were trimmed by 8 bases and 3 bases, with 17 bases remaining between them. CDR3 sequence (DNA): TGCAGCTCCAGGGGTCCCGCTCTCTACAATGAGCAGTTCTTC. Translation gives CSSRGPALYNEQFF.

The chain couples TRBV7-9 to TRBJ2-3, with a possible D match to TRBD1 (5 bases). Per germline, CDR1 SEHNR and CDR2 FQNEAQ (reference sequence). Deletions cut 5 bases from V and 4 bases from J, with 10 bases between. There are 13 residues in the CDR3. The CDR3 region has the DNA TGTGCCAGCAGCCCCCAGGGTCCAGATACGCAGTATTTT. Encoded protein: CASSPQGPDTQYF.

A few counts support this clonotype. The CDR3, as DNA: TGCGCCAGCAGCCCCCGACTGAGATCCTACGAGCAGTACTTC. Protein sequence: CASSPRLRSYEQYF. The genes are TRBV10-1 and TRBJ2-7; D is ambiguous. V lost 6 bases and J lost 1, with 13 bases in between. From germline, CDR1 is WNHNN and CDR2 SYGVQD (reference sequence). There are 14 residues in the CDR3.

This clonotype was counted between two and nine times. This chain connects TRBV3-1 to TRBJ1-2, with 7 bases matching TRBD1. CDR3 length equals 14 residues. CDR1 is LGHDT, CDR2 YNNKEL, per germline (reference sequence). The ends lost 0 bases at V and 4 bases at J; junction bases unmatched: 2. CDR3 sequence: CASSQDDRAYGYTF. In DNA, the CDR3 is TGTGCCAGCAGCCAAGACGACAGGGCCTATGGCTACACCTTC.

This clonotype was detected ten times or more. J is TRBJ2-5 and V is TRBV9; possible D gene TRBD1, 6 bases. The V end lost 4 bases, the J end lost 5 bases, and 18 bases lay between the germline ends. The germline gives CDR1 SGDLS, CDR2 YYNGEE. The CDR3 length is 15 residues. CDR3 nucleotides: TGTGCCAGCAGCCCCCGCATCCAGGGGAGCGAGACCCAGTACTTC. Its translation: CASSPRIQGSETQYF.

This clonotype came up a few times. V and J are TRBV28 and TRBJ1-1, with TRBD1 matching over 7 bases. J gave up 1 base and V 4 bases, and 6 bases lay outside the gene matches. The CDR3 sequence is 15 residues long. Germline V gene data show CDR1 as MDHEN and CDR2 as SYDVKM. The CDR3 DNA sequence: TGTGCCAGCAGTTCCTGGGGACAGCCGAACACTGAAGCTTTCTTT. Encoded protein: CASSSWGQPNTEAFF.

This clonotype has only a few counts. The rearrangement links TRBV3-1 to TRBJ2-2; D perhaps matches TRBD1 (5 bases). Germline V gene data show CDR1 as LGHDT and CDR2 as YNNKEL (reference sequence). The V gene lost 1 base and the J gene lost 5 bases, with 11 bases spanning the gap. The length of the CDR3 is 15 residues. CDR3 region: CASSQVRGGTGELFF. As DNA, the CDR3 is TGTGCCAGCAGCCAAGTTAGGGGTGGAACCGGGGAGCTGTTTTTT.

This clonotype was observed a few times. The chain combines TRBV4-2 with TRBJ2-1; TRBD2 agrees at 9 bases. V lost 1 base to trimming and J lost 5 bases; unmatched junction nucleotides: 6. Germline V gives CDR1 LGHNA, CDR2 YNFKEQ. CDR3 length: 16 residues. The CDR3: CASSQVASGKNNEQFF. The CDR3 nucleotides are TGTGCCAGCAGCCAAGTAGCTAGCGGGAAGAACAATGAGCAGTTCTTC.

This clonotype was found many times. The chain has TRBV5-1 and TRBJ2-1; TRBD2 might be the D (6 bases). The CDR3 is made up of 16 amino acids. The V end was cut by 2 bases, the J end by 7 bases, with 19 bases between. CDR1 is SGHRS and CDR2 is YFSETQ in the germline V gene. CDR3 sequence reads: CASSLSSASSRNEQFF. DNA of the CDR3: TGCGCCAGCAGCTTATCTAGCGCGAGTTCCAGGAATGAGCAGTTCTTC.